Below, 18 T cell receptor beta chains from the same sample are listed, as sequenced in a study of response to subunit inactivated influenza vaccine (dated by TCRdb to the late 2010s). The receptor library was made with RT-PCR. TCRdb shows the sequencer as Illumina HiSeq 2500. The raw public reads went through TCRdb reprocessing: fastp at Q25, MiXCR clone calling, in-frame beta chains kept. For every CDR3 protein sequence, its rows merge into one entry that carries the most common genes and DNA. Recorded for this sample are around 600,000 distinct CDR3 sequences; about 10% of them occurred a single time. The top ten constitute 11% of the sample. This sample was shared with a second study, whose subject was T cells expressing NK-cell markers. The second study also describes: TCR beta cDNA libraries were made by 5'RACE template switching that added a universal primer site and unique molecular identifiers.

The sequenced sample was PBMCs from blood, obtained on the day of vaccination. The receptors were gathered from a man aged 45-65 years who received an inactivated influenza vaccine. Donor details come from another sample of the same person, matched by shared clones.

The gene calls are TRBV2 and TRBJ2-5, with a possible D match to TRBD1 (5 bases). The ends were cut back, 2 bases at V and 0 bases at J, with 7 bases in the middle. Germline V gives CDR1 SNHLY, CDR2 FYNNEI. The CDR3 is made up of 14 amino acids. The CDR3 loop is CASSEQGYQETQYF. DNA for the CDR3: TGTGCCAGCAGTGAACAGGGCTACCAAGAGACCCAGTACTTC.

This clonotype was recorded many times. The chain carries TRBV5-1 and TRBJ2-7, with D perhaps TRBD1 or TRBD2 (5 bases each). Germline values: CDR1 SGHRS, CDR2 YFSETQ. The CDR3 runs to 14 residues. V was shortened by 2 bases and J by 4 bases, with 13 bases between the two germline ends. The CDR3 DNA reads as TGCGCCAGCAGCTTCCGGGACCGAAGTTACGAGCAGTACTTC. This translates into CASSFRDRSYEQYF.

Ten or more counts support this clonotype. V usage is TRBV5-1 and J usage is TRBJ2-4; TRBD1 agrees at 8 bases. CDR1 and CDR2 from the germline V gene are SGHRS and YFSETQ. This CDR3 spans 13 amino acids. J lost 6 bases, V lost 4 bases, and 3 bases had no gene match. CDR3 amino acids: CASSPDRVNIQYF. CDR3 sequence (DNA): TGCGCCAGCAGCCCGGACAGGGTAAACATTCAGTACTTC.

Many counts were recorded for this clonotype. The chain recombines TRBV29-1 with TRBJ2-3; 10 nucleotides align to TRBD1. CDR3 length equals 16 residues. The V gene's germline CDR1 is SQVTM and CDR2 ANQGSEA. Germline trimming cut 7 bases from V and 3 bases from J; bases unmatched to any gene: 13. DNA for the CDR3: TGCAGCGCCAAAGGGTCGGGACAGGGGAGTACAGATACGCAGTATTTT. This gives the protein CSAKGSGQGSTDTQYF.

The chain couples TRBV12-3 or TRBV12-4 to TRBJ2-7, with D uncertain. There are 14 residues in the CDR3. The V end was cut by 2 bases, the J end by 2 bases, with 10 bases between. This CDR3 reads CASSLQVPAYEQYF. The CDR3 DNA follows: TGTGCCAGCAGTTTACAGGTCCCCGCCTACGAGCAGTACTTC.

This clonotype was recorded a few times. The chain links TRBV7-2 to TRBJ2-7; D gene uncertain. The CDR3 is made up of 14 amino acids. The germline V and J ends were trimmed by 3 bases and 1 base, with 10 bases remaining between them. Looked up from germline, CDR1 is SGHTA and CDR2 is FQGNSA. CDR3 in DNA: TGTGCCAGCAGCTTGCAACGGTCATCCTACGAGCAGTACTTC. It is translated as CASSLQRSSYEQYF. The full variable domain, with the rest looked up from reference TRBV7-2 and TRBJ2-7, is GAGVSQSPSNKVTEKGKDVELRCDPISGHTALYWYRQSLGQGLEFLIYFQGNSAPDKSGLPSDRFSAERTGGSVSTLTIQRTQQEDSAVYLCASSLQRSSYEQYFGPGTRLTVT.

The chain has TRBV7-2 and TRBJ2-2, with 12 bases matching TRBD1. V lost 4 bases, J lost 7 bases, and 7 bases stayed unmatched. CDR1 is SGHTA and CDR2 is FQGNSA in the germline V gene. The length of the CDR3 is 16 residues. Written as DNA, the CDR3 is TGTGCCAGCAGCTCCGGGACAGGGGGCTTCAACGGGGAGCTGTTTTTT. Translating gives CASSSGTGGFNGELFF.

This clonotype has at least ten counts. The J gene is TRBJ2-7, the V gene TRBV5-1, with no clear D. Germline V gene data show CDR1 as SGHRS and CDR2 as YFSETQ. Trimming removed 5 bases at V and 2 bases at J, with 8 bases between. The CDR3 runs 12 residues. In DNA, the CDR3 is TGCGCCAGCAGAGACAACCCCTACGAGCAGTACTTC. It encodes CASRDNPYEQYF.

The sample holds many counts of this clonotype. The rearrangement uses TRBV20-1 and TRBJ2-3; D unclear. Trimming took 0 bases from V and 6 from J, leaving 7 bases between them. CDR3 length equals 12 residues. CDR1 DFQATT and CDR2 SNEGSKA come from the germline V gene (reference sequence). The CDR3 DNA is TGCAGTGCTAGAGATTTCCGGGATACGCAGTATTTT. It is translated as CSARDFRDTQYF.

This clonotype was picked up a small number of times. This chain uses TRBV7-2 with TRBJ2-5, with 8 nucleotides matching TRBD1. This CDR3 is built from 15 residues. Germline V lookup: CDR1 SGHTA, CDR2 FQGNSA. V shed 4 bases and J 3 bases; nucleotides not matched to a gene: 7. CDR3 residues: CASSSGQGTKETQYF. The CDR3 DNA reads TGTGCCAGCAGCTCCGGACAGGGAACGAAAGAGACCCAGTACTTC.

V usage is TRBV7-9 and J usage is TRBJ2-5, with no clear D. This CDR3 has 14 residues. V was shortened by 4 bases and J by 3 bases, with 12 bases between the two germline ends. Per the germline V gene, CDR1 is SEHNR and CDR2 is FQNEAQ (reference sequence). The CDR3 protein is CASSSYGREETQYF. The CDR3 DNA reads as TGTGCCAGCAGCTCCTACGGCAGAGAAGAGACCCAGTACTTC.

This clonotype was seen a handful of times. The CDR3 nucleotides read TGTGCCAGCAGCAACGGGGGGAGCTCCTACAATGAGCAGTTCTTC. It encodes CASSNGGSSYNEQFF. J is TRBJ2-1 and V is TRBV11-2, with 7 bases matching TRBD2. J was trimmed by 0 bases and V by 5 bases; bases with no gene match: 4. Germline-derived CDR1 and CDR2 are SGHAT and FQNNGV. The CDR3 has 15 amino acids. The complete variable domain, with remaining parts taken from reference TRBV11-2 and TRBJ2-1, reads EAGVAQSPRYKIIEKRQSVAFWCNPISGHATLYWYQQILGQGPKLLIQFQNNGVVDDSQLPKDRFSAERLKGVDSTLKIQPAKLEDSAVYLCASSNGGSSYNEQFFGPGTRLTVL.

V is TRBV6-2 or TRBV6-3 and J is TRBJ1-4; TRBD1 might be the D (5 bases). Germline V gene lookup returns CDR1 MNHEY and CDR2 SVGEGT. The V end was cut by 5 bases, the J end by 0 bases, with 10 bases between. The CDR3 totals 15 residues. In DNA form, the CDR3 reads TGTGCCAGCAGTCGGGGGGATGCAACTAATGAAAAACTGTTTTTT. It codes for CASSRGDATNEKLFF.

This clonotype was counted between two and nine times. The chain is built from TRBV5-1 and TRBJ1-4, with D possibly being TRBD1 (5 bases). The CDR3 contains 14 residues. Trimming took 2 bases from V and 8 from J, leaving 13 bases between them. Germline V gene lookup returns CDR1 SGHRS and CDR2 YFSETQ. DNA of the CDR3: TGCGCCAGCAGCTTCTGGCAGGGAGGGGAAAAACTGTTTTTT. This encodes CASSFWQGGEKLFF.

The chain employs TRBV5-1 and TRBJ2-2, with 10 bases identical to TRBD1. This CDR3 is built from 17 residues. Germline CDR1 and CDR2: SGHRS and YFSETQ. The V and J ends lost 3 bases and 7 bases, in that order; junction bases with no gene match: 12. This CDR3 reads CASSSYSPGTGVGELFF. Written as DNA, the CDR3 is TGCGCCAGCAGCTCCTATAGTCCCGGGACAGGGGTCGGGGAGCTGTTTTTT. Based on the CDR3 plus reference TRBV5-1 and TRBJ2-2, the full variable domain is KAGVTQTPRYLIKTRGQQVTLSCSPISGHRSVSWYQQTPGQGLQFLFEYFSETQRNKGNFPGRFSGRQFSNSRSEMNVSTLELGDSALYLCASSSYSPGTGVGELFFGEGSRLTVL.

The chain recombines TRBV7-2 with TRBJ2-7, with D possibly being TRBD2 (5 bases). This CDR3 is 15 amino acids long. Trimming cost V 5 bases and J 2 bases, with 16 bases left between them. Germline V lookup: CDR1 SGHTA, CDR2 FQGNSA. The DNA for the CDR3 is TGTGCCAGCAGCCTGCACGGGGTTTTAACCTACGAGCAGTACTTC. Its translation is CASSLHGVLTYEQYF.

The V and J genes are TRBV12-3 or TRBV12-4 and TRBJ2-1, with unresolved D. The ends were cut back, 4 bases at V and 4 bases at J, with 8 bases in the middle. The CDR3 loop spans 13 amino acids. CDR3 loop: CASSSAGYNEQFF. The CDR3 DNA is TGTGCCAGCAGTTCCGCCGGATACAATGAGCAGTTCTTC.

This clonotype showed up just a few times. In DNA form, the CDR3 reads TGTGCCAGCAGCCGGAAGGGCCTTGGAAACACCATATATTTT. Translating it yields CASSRKGLGNTIYF. V and J are TRBV7-2 and TRBJ1-3; D remains ambiguous. Trimming stripped 5 bases from V and 3 bases from J, with 11 bases between. The CDR3 totals 14 residues. CDR1 and CDR2 (germline): SGHTA, FQGNSA. The full variable domain, its missing parts supplied by reference TRBV7-2 and TRBJ1-3, is GAGVSQSPSNKVTEKGKDVELRCDPISGHTALYWYRQSLGQGLEFLIYFQGNSAPDKSGLPSDRFSAERTGGSVSTLTIQRTQQEDSAVYLCASSRKGLGNTIYFGEGSWLTVV.